This entry lists 25 T cell receptor beta chains sequenced from one sample in a study of beta chain features in type 1 diabetes. The study, taken as a whole, reports: Moderate but significant shortening of TCRB CDR3s was recorded in all four CD4+ subsets from Type 1 diabetes patients.

These receptors have no identified antigens. Reverse transcribing all isolated RNA meant expressed TCRB transcripts were sequenced. The repertoire was sequenced with immunoSEQ multiplex PCR; TCRdb's copy has only in-frame clones and lacks some. Of some 250,000 clones in the sample, approximately 11% were seen once. Sequenced sample: naive CD4+ T cells from blood. Receptor source: a man aged 30 to 45 with type 1 diabetes.

The V gene is TRBV18, the J gene TRBJ1-2, with a possible D match to TRBD1 (5 bases). This CDR3 has 14 residues. The ends were cut back, 3 bases at V and 2 bases at J, with 10 bases in the middle. The germline V gene has CDR1 KGHSH and CDR2 LQKENI. In DNA, the CDR3 is TGTGCCAGCTCACCGGACGGGGGGAACTATGGCTACACCTTC. It codes for CASSPDGGNYGYTF.

This clone was seen more than once but under ten times. The gene calls are TRBV19 and TRBJ1-4; D is possibly TRBD1 (6 bases). The CDR3 covers 14 residues. The germline V gene has CDR1 LNHDA and CDR2 SQIVND (reference sequence). V lost 6 bases to trimming and J lost 3 bases, with 11 bases between them. DNA for the CDR3: TGTGCCAGTAGACGGACAGCCTCTAATGAAAAACTGTTTTTT. Protein product: CASRRTASNEKLFF.

The rearrangement uses TRBV28 and TRBJ2-3; 8 positions agree with TRBD1. V was clipped by 5 bases and J by 6 bases; unmatched bases: 7. Germline CDR1 and CDR2: MDHEN and SYDVKM. The CDR3 consists of 14 residues. The CDR3 loop reads CASSLGQGRDTQYF. CDR3 DNA: TGTGCCAGCAGTCTTGGACAGGGTCGGGATACGCAGTATTTT. The variable domain in full, completed from reference TRBV28 and TRBJ2-3, reads DVKVTQSSRYLVKRTGEKVFLECVQDMDHENMFWYRQDPGLGLRLIYFSYDVKMKEKGDIPEGYSVSREKKERFSLILESASTNQTSMYLCASSLGQGRDTQYFGPGTRLTVL.

The table lists this clone with a few counts. This sequence joins TRBV2 and TRBJ1-5; D is uncertain. CDR1 SNHLY and CDR2 FYNNEI come from the germline V gene. The CDR3 contains 13 residues. V shed 7 bases and J shed 2 bases, with 9 bases lying between them. CDR3 sequence: CASTAEGNQPQHF. The DNA for the CDR3 is TGTGCCAGCACTGCTGAGGGCAATCAGCCCCAGCATTTT. Combining the CDR3 with reference TRBV2 and TRBJ1-5 gives the whole variable domain EPEVTQTPSHQVTQMGQEVILRCVPISNHLYFYWYRQILGQKVEFLVSFYNNEISEKSEIFDDQFSVERPDGSNFTLKIRSTKLEDSAMYFCASTAEGNQPQHFGDGTRLSIL.

The gene calls are TRBV25-1 and TRBJ2-1; 11 bases map to TRBD2. Looked up from germline, CDR1 is MGHDK and CDR2 is SYGVNS. The CDR3 totals 16 residues. The ends lost 2 bases at V and 4 bases at J; junction bases unmatched: 4. The CDR3 DNA sequence: TGTGCCAGCAGTGAACTACTAGCGGGGGTTTACAATGAGCAGTTCTTC. Translating gives CASSELLAGVYNEQFF.

This sequence joins TRBV7-2 and TRBJ1-4, with D hard to call. Germline lookup yields CDR1 SGHTA and CDR2 FQGNSA. V lost 3 bases and J lost 0, with 8 bases in between. The CDR3 loop spans 15 amino acids. CDR3 sequence: CASSLRAATNEKLFF. Written as DNA, the CDR3 is TGTGCCAGCAGCTTGAGGGCAGCAACTAATGAAAAACTGTTTTTT.

This clone was counted only a few times. The chain carries TRBV5-4 and TRBJ2-5, with D possibly being TRBD1 (6 bases). CDR1 and CDR2 from the germline V gene are SGHNT and YYREEE (reference sequence). This CDR3 contains 14 residues. Trimming shortened V by 2 bases and J by 1 base, and 9 bases separated the two germline ends. The CDR3 nucleotides are TGTGCCAGCAGCTTCCGGACAGTCCAAGAGACCCAGTACTTC. This encodes CASSFRTVQETQYF.

This chain links TRBV10-3 with TRBJ2-3, with D tentatively TRBD1 (6 bases). CDR3 length: 14 residues. Germline lookup yields CDR1 ENHRY and CDR2 SYGVKD. The V gene lost 6 bases and the J gene lost 3 bases, with 13 bases spanning the gap. The CDR3 region has the DNA TGTGCCATCAGCCCTCGGACAGCTACAGATACGCAGTATTTT. Protein sequence: CAISPRTATDTQYF.

In DNA, the CDR3 is TGTGCCAGCAGCTTGGGGCAGGTCCCCGACGAGCAGTACTTC. It codes for CASSLGQVPDEQYF. The chain recombines TRBV5-4 with TRBJ2-7; D gene unclear. The CDR3 has 14 amino acids. Germline V gene lookup returns CDR1 SGHNT and CDR2 YYREEE (reference sequence). V lost 0 bases to trimming and J lost 5 bases, with 12 bases between them.

The V and J genes are TRBV4-1 and TRBJ2-2; possibly TRBD1 for D (5 bases). CDR3 size: 15 residues. The V end was cut by 0 bases, the J end by 4 bases, with 9 bases between. Germline V CDR1 and CDR2: MGHRA, YSYEKL. Here the CDR3 DNA reads TGCGCCAGCAGCCAAGACCCAGGGCGCACCGGGGAGCTGTTTTTT. Its translation: CASSQDPGRTGELFF.

The chain links TRBV9 to TRBJ1-1; D possibly corresponds to TRBD1 (6 bases). The CDR3 contains 15 residues. Germline V lookup: CDR1 SGDLS, CDR2 YYNGEE. With 4 bases removed from V and 3 bases from J, the gap between germline ends came to 16 bases. The CDR3 spells CASSSTIKGDTEAFF. The DNA for the CDR3 is TGTGCCAGCAGCTCCACCATCAAGGGGGACACTGAAGCTTTCTTT.

The gene calls are TRBV4-1 and TRBJ2-7, with 11 bases aligning to TRBD2. Trimming cost V 4 bases and J 0 bases; bases outside gene matches: 5. Germline assignment: CDR1 MGHRA and CDR2 YSYEKL. The CDR3 has 16 amino acids. The CDR3 loop reads CASSLPLAGGSYEQYF. The CDR3 nucleotides are TGCGCCAGCAGCCTGCCCCTAGCGGGGGGCTCCTACGAGCAGTACTTC.

J is TRBJ1-4 and V is TRBV30, with 11 positions matching TRBD1. CDR1 and CDR2 from the germline V gene are GTSNPN and SVGIG (reference sequence). The CDR3 extends over 13 amino acids. V dropped 5 bases and J dropped 11; count of bases not matched to a gene: 7. Here the CDR3 reads CAWVGQGANKLFF. The CDR3 coding sequence is TGTGCCTGGGTTGGACAGGGGGCAAATAAACTGTTTTTT.

This chain connects TRBV6-5 to TRBJ1-1; TRBD1 agrees at 7 bases. CDR1 is MNHEY and CDR2 is SVGAGI in the germline V gene. This CDR3 region has 16 residues. Trimming removed 2 bases from V and 1 base from J; junction bases left unmatched: 7. DNA of the CDR3: TGTGCCAGCAGTTACGGAGGGGGCCAGGGGAACACTGAAGCTTTCTTT. This encodes CASSYGGGQGNTEAFF.

The chain combines TRBV4-3 with TRBJ2-2, with 12 bases that match TRBD2. Germline-derived CDR1 and CDR2 are LGHNA and YSLEER. The CDR3 extends over 17 amino acids. With 4 bases clipped from V and 1 base from J, the junction kept 4 bases outside the gene matches. CDR3 coding DNA: TGCGCCAGCAGCCTAACGACTAGCGGGGGGAACACCGGGGAGCTGTTTTTT. It codes for CASSLTTSGGNTGELFF.

The gene calls are TRBV6-6 and TRBJ2-3, with 12 bases fitting TRBD2. This CDR3 comprises 13 residues. Trimming took 7 bases from V and 6 from J; bases not matched to a gene: 2. Germline-derived CDR1 and CDR2 are MNHNY and SVGAGI (reference sequence). The CDR3, as DNA: TGTGCCAGCAACCTAGCGGGGGGGGATACGCAGTATTTT. As protein: CASNLAGGDTQYF.

The rearrangement uses TRBV2 and TRBJ1-5, with unresolved D. The CDR3 consists of 13 residues. The V and J ends lost 7 bases and 6 bases respectively, with 13 bases between them. CDR1 is SNHLY, CDR2 FYNNEI, per germline. Here the CDR3 reads CASMRGLGQPQHF. CDR3 in DNA: TGTGCCAGCATGCGAGGACTAGGTCAGCCCCAGCATTTT.

In its sample, this clone was seen once. The genes are TRBV14 and TRBJ1-2; 8 bases map to TRBD1. Trimming removed 4 bases from V and 8 bases from J; junction bases left unmatched: 9. This CDR3 comprises 14 residues. The germline CDR1 and CDR2 sequences are SGHDN and FVKESK. As DNA, the CDR3 is TGTGCCAGCAGCCTAATTCCGGACAGGGCCGGCTACACCTTC. Its translation is CASSLIPDRAGYTF.

The chain carries TRBV18 and TRBJ2-1; TRBD2 aligns across 13 bases. In germline, CDR1 is KGHSH, CDR2 LQKENI. V dropped 2 bases and J dropped 6; count of bases not matched to a gene: 1. The CDR3 runs 15 residues. For the CDR3, the DNA is TGTGCCAGCTCACCAGGGACTAGCGGGGCCAATGAGCAGTTCTTC. It is translated as CASSPGTSGANEQFF.

The rearrangement uses TRBV2 and TRBJ2-7; 13 bases match TRBD2. V trimming: 6 bases; J trimming: 5 bases; junction bases outside the gene matches: 7. This CDR3 comprises 15 residues. Germline CDR1 reads SNHLY; CDR2 reads FYNNEI. CDR3 in amino acids: CASRLLAGGPHEQYF. The CDR3 DNA follows: TGTGCCAGCAGGCTACTAGCGGGGGGGCCCCACGAGCAGTACTTC.

This clone was detected a few times. The chain has TRBV15 and TRBJ2-4; the match to TRBD1 covers 10 bases. Germline V CDR1 and CDR2: LNHNV, YYDKDF (reference sequence). The junction had 8 bases not matched to a gene; V was cut back by 0 bases and J by 3 bases. CDR3 size: 18 residues. The DNA of the CDR3 is TGTGCCACCAGCAGAGAGGGAGGACAGGGGGGCGTCAAAAACATTCAGTACTTC. Its protein is CATSREGGQGGVKNIQYF.

The table lists this clone with a few counts. This chain links TRBV9 with TRBJ1-3, with 8 bases identical to TRBD1. Germline values: CDR1 SGDLS, CDR2 YYNGEE. This CDR3 region has 19 residues. The J segment lost 0 bases and the V segment lost 0 bases, leaving 11 bases of the junction unmatched. This chain's CDR3 is CASSVATRQGRSSGNTIYF. CDR3 DNA: TGTGCCAGCAGCGTAGCTACGAGACAGGGGAGAAGCTCTGGAAACACCATATATTTT.

This clone was found a few times. The gene calls are TRBV7-9 and TRBJ2-3; a weak D match, TRBD1 (7 bases). CDR1 is SEHNR, CDR2 FQNEAQ, per germline (reference sequence). CDR3 length: 14 amino acids. With 5 bases removed from V and 4 bases from J, the gap between germline ends came to 13 bases. CDR3: CASSQGGGSDTQYF. CDR3 nucleotides: TGTGCCAGCAGCCAAGGAGGGGGCTCAGATACGCAGTATTTT.

The chain carries TRBV18 and TRBJ2-4; D remains unclear. Germline V gives CDR1 KGHSH, CDR2 LQKENI. The CDR3 runs 14 residues. The ends were cut back, 3 bases at V and 0 bases at J, with 6 bases in the middle. CDR3: CASSPDLAKNIQYF. CDR3 DNA sequence: TGTGCCAGCTCACCCGACTTAGCCAAAAACATTCAGTACTTC.

In this sample, this clone turned up a few times. The chain has TRBV9 and TRBJ1-4; a possible D gene is TRBD1 (5 bases). Germline CDR1 is SGDLS and CDR2 is YYNGEE. The V and J ends lost 3 bases and 3 bases respectively, with 12 bases between them. This CDR3 spans 15 amino acids. Here the CDR3 reads CASSARGTANEKLFF. CDR3 DNA sequence: TGTGCCAGCAGCGCCCGCGGGACGGCTAATGAAAAACTGTTTTTT. The variable domain in full, completed from reference TRBV9 and TRBJ1-4, reads DSGVTQTPKHLITATGQRVTLRCSPRSGDLSVYWYQQSLDQGLQFLIQYYNGEERAKGNILERFSAQQFPDLHSELNLSSLELGDSALYFCASSARGTANEKLFFGSGTQLSVL.